The following is a TCR beta chain sequence with its context. The antigen it binds to is not known. Base qualities were left out, and no much larger clone turns up one base away. The data belong to a study of cytomegalovirus exposure and HLA in healthy donors (dated by TCRdb to between 2016 and 2019). Study-level background: According to a later analysis, one platform produced both the 100 to 150 validation repertoires and the 670 or so repertoires of the first cohort. The study was designed to test whether signatures of past pathogen exposure could be identified by cataloging public T cell receptors. Besides the first cohort of approximately 710 subjects, a separate validation cohort made up of over 95 different subjects was used. To predict cytomegalovirus infection status, the study combined high-throughput TCR immunosequencing, statistical association of individual TCRs with disease status, and machine learning.

Findings and caveats that apply to the study as a whole: A later analysis had no HLA typing for the validation cohort, so co-occurrence there was scored across all 110 or so repertoires. The authors suggested that the approach could potentially be generalized to other disease states and immunological phenotypes. Subsequent analysis determined that TCRs grouped into clusters in the first cohort also showed a tendency toward co-occurrence across the 90 to 150 validation repertoires, and approximately 94% of cluster scores exceeded 0. The study listed 150 to 200 TCR beta chains as associated with cytomegalovirus. The classifier was reported to diagnose cytomegalovirus status with high specificity and sensitivity in both the original and validation cohorts. While some public TCRs were present in many individuals, most TCR sequences turned up only very rarely across donors. In vitro tests confirmed that a few of the cytomegalovirus-associated TCR beta chains recognize cytomegalovirus antigens.

Preparation of the library involved the immunoSEQ multiplex PCR assay. In the source study's methods: A statistical classification framework was built for diagnosing cytomegalovirus status from the catalog of TCR beta chain sequences. Imported from immuneACCESS, the table was reduced by TCRdb to in-frame sequences with V and J called. These copies leave out some clones; in studies compared against another copy, an unresolved V gene accounts for under half, and the cause of the remainder is not known. V and J calls and clone size are those listed in that table; D and trimming were worked out from the DNA. The sample table records some 170,000 clones; approximately 86% of these occur just once. The ten most abundant clones make up approximately 2.4% of the sample. Separate from the roughly 650-subject first cohort, the validation cohort of about 110 subjects was the group to which the donors belonged.

The material sequenced was PBMCs. The clonotype originates from a woman aged 18 to 35 in good health and CMV-seronegative.

The CDR3 loop reads CASSALTRSAAGELFF. The nucleotides are TGTGCCAGCAGCGCCTTAACTAGGTCTGCGGCCGGGGAGCTGTTTTTT. Rearrangement joined TRBV9 to TRBJ2-2; the D segment could be TRBD2, given 5 matching bases. Measured from the cysteine to the phenylalanine, the CDR3 is 16 residues long. The only DNA kept is the CDR3, 48 bases in frame from the first base. According to the germline V gene, CDR1 reads SGDLS and CDR2 reads YYNGEE. V is clipped by 3 bases and J by 6 bases, and the sequence between their germline boundaries is 18 bases long.